The entry below gives a single TCR beta chain sequence along with its context. Its antigen is unknown. Within one base of it there is no much larger clone, and no base qualities were kept. Cut back by 5 bases and 0 bases, the V and J ends lie 7 bases apart. From a lookup of the germline V gene, CDR1 and CDR2 are SGHVS and FNYEAQ. CDR3 length: 14 amino acids, cysteine to phenylalanine. The entry retains the CDR3 DNA only, 42 bases that are in frame from base 1. These data are taken from a study of T cell repertoires in cytomegalovirus infection (dated by TCRdb to about 2019). With regard to the full study: Donor HLA type was relevant to the analysis, because carriage of CMV infection together with the matching HLA type was indicated by public TCR beta signatures.

Results the study describes overall, beyond this receptor: In both this cohort and an independent cohort of under 450 donors, the cumulative frequency of public TCR beta family members distinguished carriers of CMV infection plus the relevant HLA type. In the ex vivo response, HLA-C-restricted CMV-specific TCR beta clonotypes were dominant, and in two of eight donors the single most frequent clonotype came from this HLA-C-restricted group.

Sequencing instrument: Illumina HiSeq 1500. TCRdb trimmed the raw reads at Q25, called clones with MiXCR and kept productive beta chains. Duplicate CDR3 protein sequences are folded into a single record with the most common DNA and genes. The sample table holds a few hundred thousand distinct CDR3 sequences, of which 9.5% were seen once. The ten largest clones capture approximately 4.7% of the sample. The TCR sequence derives from a human donor in good health (CMV status not recorded). Some clones in this sample may be carry-over from other donors' samples. The sequence links TRBV7-6 to TRBJ2-2, and TRBD2 may be the D gene, going by 5 matching bases. Sequences were obtained from PBMCs. The CDR3 is CASSDYTNTGELFF. The DNA sequence is TGTGCCAGCAGCGACTATACGAACACCGGGGAGCTGTTTTTT.